A single sample is the source of the 25 T cell receptor beta chains below, sequenced in a study of identical twins. Each CDR3 protein is one row after TCRdb ran MiXCR on the 5' RACE reads. The sample includes 690,000 or so distinct CDR3 sequences, around 6.1% seen only once; the top ten take around 1.9%. Sequenced sample: naive T cells sorted from blood. These receptors were collected from a young man in good health.

This clonotype was counted at least ten times. This chain links TRBV5-1 with TRBJ1-6; TRBD1 matches at 7 bases. Germline V lookup: CDR1 SGHRS, CDR2 YFSETQ. The CDR3 length is 14 residues. With 5 bases clipped from V and 10 bases from J, the junction kept 9 bases outside the gene matches. Written as DNA, the CDR3 is TGCGCCAGCAGGGGGGGGACAGAAGGATCACCCCTCCACTTT. This sequence encodes CASRGGTEGSPLHF.

This clonotype was observed many times. J is TRBJ1-5 and V is TRBV12-3 or TRBV12-4; D gene unclear. The CDR3 is 12 residues long. Trimming left V 3 bases short and J 9 bases short, with 9 bases between. The CDR3 DNA reads TGTGCCAGCAGTTTGGCCAGTGGGCCCCAGCATTTT. Its protein product is CASSLASGPQHF.

The table lists this clonotype with many counts. The rearrangement links TRBV3-1 to TRBJ1-5; possibly TRBD1 for D (6 bases). Trimming took off 4 bases at V and 6 bases at J, with 19 bases between the two ends. The CDR3 runs to 16 residues. Germline loops: CDR1 LGHDT, CDR2 YNNKEL (reference sequence). DNA of the CDR3: TGTGCCAGCAGCCGGTCGAACAGGGATTACGGTCAGCCCCAGCATTTT. Residues: CASSRSNRDYGQPQHF.

This clonotype occurred many times. CDR3 coding DNA: TGCAGTGCTAGGACAGGGGATTCACCCCTCCACTTT. Translation: CSARTGDSPLHF. This sequence joins TRBV20-1 and TRBJ1-6, with 8 positions matching TRBD1. J gave up 8 bases and V 3 bases, and 0 bases lay outside the gene matches. The germline V gene has CDR1 DFQATT and CDR2 SNEGSKA (reference sequence). The CDR3 has 12 amino acids.

This chain connects TRBV4-1 to TRBJ2-1, with 14 nucleotides matching TRBD2. From germline, CDR1 is MGHRA and CDR2 YSYEKL. J gave up 9 bases and V 1 base, and 8 bases lay outside the gene matches. CDR3 length: 17 residues. The CDR3 spells CASSQVGAGLAGAEQFF. The CDR3 region has the DNA TGCGCCAGCAGCCAAGTCGGGGCGGGACTAGCGGGAGCTGAGCAGTTCTTC.

The V and J genes are TRBV5-1 and TRBJ2-5; 7 bases align to TRBD2. The CDR3 is 15 amino acids. Germline assignment: CDR1 SGHRS and CDR2 YFSETQ. V shed 1 base and J 2 bases; nucleotides not matched to a gene: 5. In DNA, the CDR3 is TGCGCCAGCAGCTTGTGGGGGGGAGATCAAGAGACCCAGTACTTC. As protein: CASSLWGGDQETQYF.

This clonotype was recorded a few times. The J gene is TRBJ1-1, the V gene TRBV7-9; tentative D call: TRBD1 (6 bases). This CDR3 region has 15 residues. The germline CDR1 and CDR2 sequences are SEHNR and FQNEAQ (reference sequence). Deletions cut 1 base from V and 6 bases from J, with 15 bases between. CDR3 amino acids: CASSLVEGVRAEAFF. In nucleotides, the CDR3 is TGTGCCAGCAGCTTAGTTGAGGGGGTGAGGGCTGAAGCTTTCTTT.

This clonotype was detected only a few times. This chain uses TRBV7-2 with TRBJ2-1, with D hard to call. CDR1 SGHTA and CDR2 FQGNSA come from the germline V gene. V lost 4 bases, J lost 11 bases, and 12 bases lay in between. There are 12 residues in the CDR3. The CDR3 DNA follows: TGTGCCAGCAGCTCGAACGCGCCTAAGCAGTTCTTC. Translating it yields CASSSNAPKQFF.

The chain couples TRBV29-1 to TRBJ2-2; D call uncertain. The CDR3 spans 14 residues. From germline, CDR1 is SQVTM and CDR2 ANQGSEA. The V end lost 5 bases, the J end lost 1 base, and 11 bases lay between the germline ends. CDR3 loop: CSVWWQVNTGELFF. The CDR3 region has the DNA TGCAGCGTTTGGTGGCAAGTGAACACCGGGGAGCTGTTTTTT.

About this clonotype itself: A much larger clone is a single base away; this may be a read error. CDR3 sequence: CACSVIRGVETQYF. CDR3 in DNA: TGTGCCTGCAGTGTCATCAGGGGGGTGGAGACCCAGTACTTC. The rearrangement uses TRBV12-3 or TRBV12-4 and TRBJ2-5; weak D call: TRBD1 (7 bases). The CDR3 consists of 14 residues.

V gene TRBV20-1 combines with J gene TRBJ2-6; no clear D. In germline, CDR1 is DFQATT, CDR2 SNEGSKA (reference sequence). The V and J ends lost 1 base and 2 bases respectively, with 6 bases between them. This CDR3 comprises 14 residues. The CDR3 here is CSARAGTGANVLTF. The DNA for the CDR3 is TGCAGTGCTAGAGCGGGTACTGGGGCCAACGTCCTGACTTTC.

This clonotype came up many times. V gene TRBV6-1 combines with J gene TRBJ2-1; 8 bases align to TRBD2. The CDR3 runs to 16 residues. The trim removed 7 bases at V and 5 bases at J, leaving 13 bases unmatched. Germline-derived CDR1 and CDR2 are MNHNS and SASEGT. CDR3: CASTPFYSGENNEQFF. As DNA, the CDR3 is TGTGCCAGCACCCCCTTCTATAGCGGGGAAAACAATGAGCAGTTCTTC.

This clonotype was recorded at least ten times. The V call is TRBV20-1, the J call TRBJ2-2; D is uncertain. CDR1 and CDR2 from the germline V gene are DFQATT and SNEGSKA (reference sequence). The CDR3 length is 13 residues. V shed 3 bases and J shed 0 bases, with 5 bases lying between them. CDR3 DNA: TGCAGTGCTAGGAAACCGAACACCGGGGAGCTGTTTTTT. This encodes CSARKPNTGELFF.

This clonotype was recorded at least ten times. V gene TRBV29-1 combines with J gene TRBJ1-3, with TRBD1 as a possible D gene (5 bases). The CDR3 length is 11 residues. In germline, CDR1 is SQVTM, CDR2 ANQGSEA. The CDR3 protein is CGGVSGNTIYF. In DNA, the CDR3 is TGCGGGGGGGTATCTGGAAACACCATATATTTT.

This clonotype was detected ten times or more. This chain connects TRBV6-2 or TRBV6-3 to TRBJ2-7, with TRBD1 matching over 10 bases. The germline V gene has CDR1 MNHEY and CDR2 SVGEGT. J was trimmed by 1 base and V by 0 bases; bases with no gene match: 6. This CDR3 spans 17 amino acids. CDR3 DNA sequence: TGTGCCAGCAGTTACTCGGTGGGACAGGGGTCTTCCTACGAGCAGTACTTC. It yields the protein CASSYSVGQGSSYEQYF.

The chain links TRBV5-1 to TRBJ1-4; D gene ambiguous. The CDR3 loop spans 14 amino acids. The germline V gene has CDR1 SGHRS and CDR2 YFSETQ. V gave up 2 bases and J gave up 3 bases, with 8 bases separating them. CDR3 DNA sequence: TGCGCCAGCAGCTTAACTCGGGCTAATGAAAAACTGTTTTTT. Its protein product is CASSLTRANEKLFF.

This clonotype came up many times. The V call is TRBV20-1, the J call TRBJ2-1, with D maybe TRBD2 (5 bases). The germline gives CDR1 DFQATT, CDR2 SNEGSKA (reference sequence). Trimming shortened V by 6 bases and J by 1 base, and 13 bases separated the two germline ends. The CDR3 runs 14 residues. The DNA for the CDR3 is TGCAGTGCGAGGTATGGGAGTTCCTACAATGAGCAGTTCTTC. Its protein product is CSARYGSSYNEQFF.

This chain links TRBV11-2 with TRBJ2-5; no firm D call. Germline loops: CDR1 SGHAT, CDR2 FQNNGV. This CDR3 spans 14 amino acids. The V gene lost 2 bases and the J gene lost 5 bases, with 12 bases spanning the gap. The CDR3 region has the DNA TGTGCCAGCAGCTTATTCCGGTCCTGGGAGACCCAGTACTTC. It encodes CASSLFRSWETQYF. Full variable domain (remainder filled in from reference TRBV11-2 and TRBJ2-5): EAGVAQSPRYKIIEKRQSVAFWCNPISGHATLYWYQQILGQGPKLLIQFQNNGVVDDSQLPKDRFSAERLKGVDSTLKIQPAKLEDSAVYLCASSLFRSWETQYFGPGTRLLVL.

This clonotype was found many times. V usage is TRBV7-9 and J usage is TRBJ2-1; D remains unclear. CDR1 SEHNR and CDR2 FQNEAQ come from the germline V gene (reference sequence). The V and J ends lost 1 base and 15 bases respectively, with 13 bases between them. The CDR3 spans 12 residues. CDR3 sequence reads: CASSLDKIRAFF. Written as DNA, the CDR3 is TGTGCCAGCAGCTTAGACAAAATTCGCGCGTTCTTC.

The chain couples TRBV5-1 to TRBJ1-2; unclear D gene. The CDR3 extends over 12 amino acids. V lost 4 bases to trimming and J lost 8 bases, with 12 bases between them. Per germline, CDR1 SGHRS and CDR2 YFSETQ. This CDR3 reads CASSTSSEGYTF. For the CDR3, the DNA is TGCGCCAGCAGCACCTCTTCTGAAGGCTACACCTTC.

There are a few counts of this clonotype. This chain uses TRBV20-1 with TRBJ1-2; maybe TRBD1 (6 bases). The CDR3 has 15 residues. Germline lookup yields CDR1 DFQATT and CDR2 SNEGSKA (reference sequence). V dropped 1 base and J dropped 6 bases, with 18 bases sitting between them. CDR3 loop: CSARADSPLPHGYTF. Here the CDR3 DNA reads TGCAGTGCTAGAGCGGACAGCCCATTACCCCATGGCTACACCTTC.

This clonotype appeared a few times. V and J are TRBV27 and TRBJ2-1, with TRBD2 matching over 7 bases. V shed 10 bases and J 4 bases; nucleotides not matched to a gene: 13. Germline-derived CDR1 and CDR2 are MNHEY and SMNVEV (reference sequence). The CDR3 is 15 amino acids. The CDR3 DNA sequence: TGTGCCACCCGATCGCCGGGCGGGAGTTACAATGAGCAGTTCTTC. Its protein is CATRSPGGSYNEQFF.

The J gene is TRBJ1-1, the V gene TRBV28, with D possibly being TRBD1 (6 bases). The germline V gene encodes CDR1 MDHEN and CDR2 SYDVKM. V lost 4 bases and J 6 bases, leaving 15 bases between the germline ends. The CDR3 has 14 amino acids. The CDR3 region is CASSSHGGAPEAFF. The CDR3 DNA sequence: TGTGCCAGCAGTTCCCACGGGGGGGCCCCTGAAGCTTTCTTT. Combining the CDR3 with reference TRBV28 and TRBJ1-1 gives the whole variable domain DVKVTQSSRYLVKRTGEKVFLECVQDMDHENMFWYRQDPGLGLRLIYFSYDVKMKEKGDIPEGYSVSREKKERFSLILESASTNQTSMYLCASSSHGGAPEAFFGQGTRLTVV.

In this sample, this clonotype turned up many times. The V call is TRBV20-1, the J call TRBJ1-2; 9 nucleotides line up with TRBD1. The CDR3 length is 12 residues. V gave up 6 bases and J gave up 7 bases; unmatched junction bases: 6. Germline lookup yields CDR1 DFQATT and CDR2 SNEGSKA (reference sequence). The CDR3 sequence: CSAGGTGLGYTF. CDR3 sequence (DNA): TGCAGTGCAGGTGGGACAGGGCTTGGCTACACCTTC.

This clonotype was recorded many times. This chain links TRBV28 with TRBJ2-3, with TRBD1 identical over 9 bases. The germline gives CDR1 MDHEN, CDR2 SYDVKM. The CDR3 runs to 15 residues. V shed 4 bases and J 2 bases; nucleotides not matched to a gene: 4. In DNA, the CDR3 is TGTGCCAGCAGTTCGCGGGACAGGGTCACAGATACGCAGTATTTT. This gives the protein CASSSRDRVTDTQYF.